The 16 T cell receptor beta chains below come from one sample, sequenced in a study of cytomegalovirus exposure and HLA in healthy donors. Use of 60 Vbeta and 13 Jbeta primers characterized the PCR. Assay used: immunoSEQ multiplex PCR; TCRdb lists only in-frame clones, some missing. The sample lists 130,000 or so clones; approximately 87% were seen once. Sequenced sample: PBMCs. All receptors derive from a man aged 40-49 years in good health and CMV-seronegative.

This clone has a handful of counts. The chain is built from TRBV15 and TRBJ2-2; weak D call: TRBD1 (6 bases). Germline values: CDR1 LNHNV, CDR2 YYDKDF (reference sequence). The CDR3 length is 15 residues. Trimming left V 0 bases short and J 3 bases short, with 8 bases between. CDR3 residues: CATSREQGDTGELFF. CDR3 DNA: TGTGCCACCAGCAGAGAACAGGGTGACACCGGGGAGCTGTTTTTT.

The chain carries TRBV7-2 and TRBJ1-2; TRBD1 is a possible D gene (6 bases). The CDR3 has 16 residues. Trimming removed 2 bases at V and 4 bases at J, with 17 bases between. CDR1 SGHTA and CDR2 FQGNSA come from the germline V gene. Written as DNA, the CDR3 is TGTGCCAGCAGCTTAAGGGGGGGTGGCGGGTCCTATGGCTACACCTTC. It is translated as CASSLRGGGGSYGYTF.

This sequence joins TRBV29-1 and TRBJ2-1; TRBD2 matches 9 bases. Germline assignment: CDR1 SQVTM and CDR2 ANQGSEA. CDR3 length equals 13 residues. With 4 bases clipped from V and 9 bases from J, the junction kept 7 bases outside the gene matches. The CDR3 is CSVGSSGEGEQFF. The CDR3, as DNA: TGCAGCGTTGGTTCTAGCGGGGAGGGTGAGCAGTTCTTC.

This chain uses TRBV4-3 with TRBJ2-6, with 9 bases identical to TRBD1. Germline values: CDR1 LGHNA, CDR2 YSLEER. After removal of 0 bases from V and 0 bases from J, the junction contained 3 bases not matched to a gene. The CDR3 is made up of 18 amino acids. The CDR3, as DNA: TGCGCCAGCAGCCAAGATATGGGACAGGGCTCTGGGGCCAACGTCCTGACTTTC. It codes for CASSQDMGQGSGANVLTF.

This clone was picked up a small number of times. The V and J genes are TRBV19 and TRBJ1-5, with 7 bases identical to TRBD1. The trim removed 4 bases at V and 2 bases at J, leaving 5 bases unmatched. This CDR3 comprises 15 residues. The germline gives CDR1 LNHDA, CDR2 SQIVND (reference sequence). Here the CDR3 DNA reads TGTGCCAGTAGTACAGGGGGTAGCGGCAATCAGCCCCAGCATTTT. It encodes CASSTGGSGNQPQHF.

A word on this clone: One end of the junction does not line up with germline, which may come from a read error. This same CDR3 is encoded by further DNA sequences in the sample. The CDR3 region is CASSYSNRGNQPQHF. CDR3 nucleotide sequence: TGCGCCAGCAGTTACTCGAACAGGGGCAATCAGCCCCAGCATTTT. J is TRBJ1-5 and V is TRBV6-5, with D possibly being TRBD1 (6 bases). Germline V gene sequence: CDR1 MNHEY, CDR2 SVGAGI. The CDR3 consists of 15 residues.

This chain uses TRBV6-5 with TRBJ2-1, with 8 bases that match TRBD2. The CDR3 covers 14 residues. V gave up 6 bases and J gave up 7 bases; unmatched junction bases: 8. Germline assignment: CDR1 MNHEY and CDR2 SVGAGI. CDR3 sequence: CASRLGGRQNEQFF. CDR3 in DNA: TGTGCCAGCAGACTCGGCGGGAGGCAGAATGAGCAGTTCTTC.

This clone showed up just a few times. The CDR3 DNA is TGCGCCAGCAGCCTTGAGCTTTATCAGCCCCAGCATTTT. It translates to CASSLELYQPQHF. This sequence joins TRBV4-1 and TRBJ1-5; D is ambiguous. The CDR3 spans 13 residues. V lost 4 bases, J lost 5 bases, and 9 bases lay in between. Germline V gene lookup returns CDR1 MGHRA and CDR2 YSYEKL.

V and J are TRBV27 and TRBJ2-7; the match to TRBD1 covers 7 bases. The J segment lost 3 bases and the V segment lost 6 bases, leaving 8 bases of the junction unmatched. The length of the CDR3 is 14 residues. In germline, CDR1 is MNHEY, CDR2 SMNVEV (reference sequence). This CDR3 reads CASRRPGQYYEQYF. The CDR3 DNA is TGTGCCAGCAGGCGACCGGGACAGTACTACGAGCAGTACTTC.

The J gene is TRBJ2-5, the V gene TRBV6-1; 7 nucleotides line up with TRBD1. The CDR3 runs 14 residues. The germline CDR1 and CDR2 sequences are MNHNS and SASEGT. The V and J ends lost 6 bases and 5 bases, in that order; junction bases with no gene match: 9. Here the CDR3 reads CASSPTGAGETQYF. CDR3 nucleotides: TGTGCCAGCAGCCCCACAGGGGCTGGGGAGACCCAGTACTTC.

The CDR3 coding sequence is TGTGCCAGCAGCGTAGGGGGCGGGATGGGGGAGACCCAGTACTTC. Residues: CASSVGGGMGETQYF. This chain connects TRBV9 to TRBJ2-5; D may be TRBD2 (6 bases). The CDR3 covers 15 residues. Germline assignment: CDR1 SGDLS and CDR2 YYNGEE. V lost 0 bases, J lost 5 bases, and 14 bases lay in between.

CDR3 nucleotides: TGCGCCAGCAGCCAAGATAGGGGGAACGGGGAGCTGTTTTTT. Translated: CASSQDRGNGELFF. The chain has TRBV4-3 and TRBJ2-2, with a possible D match to TRBD1 (6 bases). The CDR3 totals 14 residues. Germline CDR1 reads LGHNA; CDR2 reads YSLEER. Trimming removed 0 bases from V and 7 bases from J, with 9 bases in between.

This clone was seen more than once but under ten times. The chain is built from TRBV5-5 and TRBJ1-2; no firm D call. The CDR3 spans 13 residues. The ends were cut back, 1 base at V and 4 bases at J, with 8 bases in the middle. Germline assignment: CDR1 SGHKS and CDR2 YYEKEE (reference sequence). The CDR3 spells CASSLSSLYGYTF. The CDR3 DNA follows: TGTGCCAGCAGCTTGTCGTCACTCTATGGCTACACCTTC. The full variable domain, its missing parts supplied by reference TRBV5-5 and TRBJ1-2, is DAGVTQSPTHLIKTRGQQVTLRCSPISGHKSVSWYQQVLGQGPQFIFQYYEKEERGRGNFPDRFSARQFPNYSSELNVNALLLGDSALYLCASSLSSLYGYTFGSGTRLTVV.

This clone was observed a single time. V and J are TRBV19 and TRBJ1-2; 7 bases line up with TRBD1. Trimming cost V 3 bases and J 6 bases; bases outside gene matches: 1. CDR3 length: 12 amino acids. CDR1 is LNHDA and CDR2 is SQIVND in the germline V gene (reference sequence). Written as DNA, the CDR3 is TGTGCCAGTAGTATTACAGGGGATGGCTACACCTTC. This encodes CASSITGDGYTF.

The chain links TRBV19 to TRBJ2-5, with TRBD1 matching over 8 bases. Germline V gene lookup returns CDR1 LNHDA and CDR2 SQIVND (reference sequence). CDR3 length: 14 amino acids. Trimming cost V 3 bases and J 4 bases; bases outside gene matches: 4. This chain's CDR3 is CASSIDRGRETQYF. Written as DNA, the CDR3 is TGTGCCAGTAGTATCGACAGGGGAAGAGAGACCCAGTACTTC. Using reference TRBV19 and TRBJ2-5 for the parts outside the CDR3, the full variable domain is DGGITQSPKYLFRKEGQNVTLSCEQNLNHDAMYWYRQDPGQGLRLIYYSQIVNDFQKGDIAEGYSVSREKKESFPLTVTSAQKNPTAFYLCASSIDRGRETQYFGPGTRLLVL.

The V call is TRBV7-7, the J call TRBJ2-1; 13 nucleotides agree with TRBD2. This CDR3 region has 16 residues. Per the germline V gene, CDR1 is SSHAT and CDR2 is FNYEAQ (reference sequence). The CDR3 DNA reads TGTGCTAGTAGCCCGACTAGCGGGAGGTCCTACAATGAGCAGTTCTTC. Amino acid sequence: CASSPTSGRSYNEQFF. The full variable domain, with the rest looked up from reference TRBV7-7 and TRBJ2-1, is GAGVSQSPRYKVTKRGQDVTLRCDPISSHATLYWYQQALGQGPEFLTYFNYEAQPDKSGLPSDRFSAERPEGSISTLTIQRTEQRDSAMYRCASSPTSGRSYNEQFFGPGTRLTVL.